One and the same sample provided the 13 T cell receptor beta chains below, sequenced in a study of blood T cell repertoires in COVID-19. This table comes from immunoSEQ multiplex PCR, and its TCRdb copy is limited to in-frame clones, with some not included. The sample consists of roughly 62,000 clones, 65% to 85% of them appearing once. Sequencing input: peripheral blood. These receptor sequences come from a human donor in a cohort sampled during active COVID-19.

The rearrangement joins TRBV27 to TRBJ2-2; D is perhaps TRBD1 (6 bases). Germline V gene sequence: CDR1 MNHEY, CDR2 SMNVEV (reference sequence). The V end was cut by 6 bases, the J end by 6 bases, with 17 bases between. This CDR3 region has 15 residues. The CDR3 loop reads CASSPLGQSPGELFF. The DNA for the CDR3 is TGTGCCAGCAGCCCACTAGGACAGTCCCCCGGGGAGCTGTTTTTT.

The rearrangement uses TRBV4-2 and TRBJ2-5; tentative D call: TRBD1 (5 bases). The CDR3 consists of 15 residues. CDR1 and CDR2 from the germline V gene are LGHNA and YNFKEQ. V lost 1 base, J lost 2 bases, and 11 bases lay in between. DNA for the CDR3: TGTGCCAGCAGCCAAGCACAGGCCCTGCAAGAGACCCAGTACTTC. It codes for CASSQAQALQETQYF.

The gene calls are TRBV5-1 and TRBJ1-5; D is perhaps TRBD1 (5 bases). Germline-derived CDR1 and CDR2 are SGHRS and YFSETQ. V lost 5 bases, J lost 4 bases, and 16 bases lay in between. This CDR3 region has 15 residues. This CDR3 reads CASSFGPGGNQPQHF. The CDR3 coding sequence is TGCGCCAGCAGTTTCGGACCGGGGGGGAATCAGCCCCAGCATTTT.

This chain links TRBV7-2 with TRBJ2-2; TRBD1 matches 7 bases. V dropped 3 bases and J dropped 0; count of bases not matched to a gene: 4. The CDR3 consists of 16 residues. Per germline, CDR1 SGHTA and CDR2 FQGNSA. The CDR3 reads CASSFWDSSNTGELFF. The DNA for the CDR3 is TGTGCCAGCAGCTTTTGGGACAGTTCGAACACCGGGGAGCTGTTTTTT.

V is TRBV5-3 and J is TRBJ1-1; no firm D call. TRBV5-3 is an ORF, with its function uncertain. V lost 4 bases, J lost 4 bases, and 17 bases lay in between. The CDR3 consists of 15 residues. The CDR3 DNA is TGTGCCAGAAGCCCACGGTCCACGATGCGCACTGAAGCTTTCTTT. As protein: CARSPRSTMRTEAFF.

This chain connects TRBV5-1 to TRBJ1-3; D is unresolved. With 5 bases removed from V and 2 bases from J, the gap between germline ends came to 8 bases. From germline, CDR1 is SGHRS and CDR2 YFSETQ. The CDR3 is 13 residues long. The CDR3 DNA sequence: TGCGCCAGCAGGCAGTCAGCTGGAAACACCATATATTTT. Its protein is CASRQSAGNTIYF.

The table lists this clone with a few counts. The chain has TRBV7-8 and TRBJ2-2; D ambiguous. CDR3 length: 17 residues. With 6 bases removed from V and 7 bases from J, the gap between germline ends came to 24 bases. CDR1 is SGHVS and CDR2 is FQNEAQ in the germline V gene. CDR3 region: CASRRRVWQAPSGELFF. The CDR3 DNA follows: TGTGCCAGCAGGAGACGTGTCTGGCAGGCCCCCAGCGGGGAGCTGTTTTTT.

This chain links TRBV5-1 with TRBJ2-7; D might be TRBD2 (6 bases). V was clipped by 3 bases and J by 4 bases, with 20 bases between them. Looked up from germline, CDR1 is SGHRS and CDR2 is YFSETQ. This CDR3 region has 16 residues. The CDR3 loop is CASSSTIADSIYEQYF. DNA of the CDR3: TGCGCCAGCAGCTCCACAATAGCGGACTCTATATACGAGCAGTACTTC.

This clone showed up just a few times. This chain joins TRBV6-6 and TRBJ1-4; the D is unclear. This CDR3 spans 15 amino acids. With 9 bases removed from V and 0 bases from J, the gap between germline ends came to 14 bases. Germline assignment: CDR1 MNHNY and CDR2 SVGAGI (reference sequence). CDR3 amino acids: CARGGSLATNEKLFF. The CDR3 DNA sequence: TGTGCCAGGGGAGGCTCCTTAGCAACTAATGAAAAACTGTTTTTT.

The V call is TRBV3-1 (or the pseudogene TRBV3-2), the J call TRBJ2-3; TRBD1 might be the D (5 bases). The V gene's germline CDR1 is LGHDT and CDR2 YNNKEL (reference sequence). Deletions cut 3 bases from V and 5 bases from J, with 12 bases between. The CDR3 runs 14 residues. CDR3 DNA sequence: TGTGCCAGCAGCCACAGAAGCAGGGAAGATACGCAGTATTTT. It codes for CASSHRSREDTQYF.

The chain has TRBV19 and TRBJ1-5, with D unresolved. The CDR3 has 20 residues. Germline V CDR1 and CDR2: LNHDA, SQIVND (reference sequence). Trimming cost V 5 bases and J 0 bases, with 26 bases left between them. The CDR3 reads CASSPPLGDTISYSNQPQHF. Written as DNA, the CDR3 is TGTGCCAGTAGTCCTCCCCTCGGTGACACAATAAGTTATAGCAATCAGCCCCAGCATTTT.

The chain links TRBV6-5 to TRBJ1-5; D is unclear. V was cut by 6 bases and J by 0 bases, with 12 bases left in between. Looked up from germline, CDR1 is MNHEY and CDR2 is SVGAGI. The CDR3 runs to 15 residues. The CDR3 sequence: CASRPRGDSNQPQHF. The CDR3 DNA is TGTGCCAGCAGGCCCCGAGGAGATAGCAATCAGCCCCAGCATTTT.

The V and J genes are TRBV12-3 or TRBV12-4 and TRBJ1-2, with unresolved D. Trimming shortened V by 5 bases and J by 4 bases, and 11 bases separated the two germline ends. This CDR3 has 13 residues. The CDR3 reads CASSPGRRYGYTF. DNA of the CDR3: TGTGCCAGCAGTCCCGGTCGTCGCTATGGCTACACCTTC.